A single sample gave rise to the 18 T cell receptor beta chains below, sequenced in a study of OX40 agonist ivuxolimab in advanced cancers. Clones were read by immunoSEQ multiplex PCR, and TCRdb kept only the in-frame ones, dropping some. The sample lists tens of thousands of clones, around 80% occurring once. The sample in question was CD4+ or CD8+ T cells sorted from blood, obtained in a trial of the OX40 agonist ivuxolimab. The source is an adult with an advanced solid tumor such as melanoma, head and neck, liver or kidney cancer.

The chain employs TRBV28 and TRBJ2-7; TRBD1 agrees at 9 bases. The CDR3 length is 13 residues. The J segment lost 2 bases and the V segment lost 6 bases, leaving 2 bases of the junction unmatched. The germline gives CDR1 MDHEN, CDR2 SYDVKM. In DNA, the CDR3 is TGTGCCAGCAGACGGACAGGGGCCTACGAGCAGTACGTC. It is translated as CASRRTGAYEQYV.

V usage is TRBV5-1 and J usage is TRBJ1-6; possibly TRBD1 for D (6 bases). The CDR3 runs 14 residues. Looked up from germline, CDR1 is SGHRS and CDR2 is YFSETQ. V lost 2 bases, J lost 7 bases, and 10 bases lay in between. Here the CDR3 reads CASSLGTSNSPLHF. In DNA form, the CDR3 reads TGCGCCAGCAGCTTAGGGACAAGCAATTCACCCCTCCACTTT. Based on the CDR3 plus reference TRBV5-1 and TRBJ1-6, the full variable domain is KAGVTQTPRYLIKTRGQQVTLSCSPISGHRSVSWYQQTPGQGLQFLFEYFSETQRNKGNFPGRFSGRQFSNSRSEMNVSTLELGDSALYLCASSLGTSNSPLHFGNGTRLTVT.

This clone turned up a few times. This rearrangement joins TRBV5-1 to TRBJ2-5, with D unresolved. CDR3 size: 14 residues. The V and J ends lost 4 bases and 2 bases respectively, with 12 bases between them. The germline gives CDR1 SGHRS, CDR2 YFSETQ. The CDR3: CASSPLGRQETQYF. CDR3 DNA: TGCGCCAGCAGCCCCCTAGGGCGGCAAGAGACCCAGTACTTC.

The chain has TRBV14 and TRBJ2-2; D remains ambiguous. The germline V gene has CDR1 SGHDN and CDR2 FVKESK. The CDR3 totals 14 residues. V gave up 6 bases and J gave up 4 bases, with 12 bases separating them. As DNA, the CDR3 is TGTGCCAGCAGTATAGGACCGATCACCGGGGAGCTGTTTTTT. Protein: CASSIGPITGELFF.

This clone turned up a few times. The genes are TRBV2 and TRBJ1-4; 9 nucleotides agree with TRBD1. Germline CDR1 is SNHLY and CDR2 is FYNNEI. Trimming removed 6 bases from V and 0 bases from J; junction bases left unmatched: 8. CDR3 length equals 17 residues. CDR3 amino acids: CASRTGGSGATNEKLFF. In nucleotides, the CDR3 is TGTGCCAGCAGAACAGGGGGCAGCGGGGCAACTAATGAAAAACTGTTTTTT.

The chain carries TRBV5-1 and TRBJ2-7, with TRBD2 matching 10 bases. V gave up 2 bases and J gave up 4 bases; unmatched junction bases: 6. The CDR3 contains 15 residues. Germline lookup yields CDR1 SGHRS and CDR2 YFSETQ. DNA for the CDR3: TGCGCCAGCAGCTTAGCTAGCGGGAGTACGTACGAGCAGTACTTC. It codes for CASSLASGSTYEQYF.

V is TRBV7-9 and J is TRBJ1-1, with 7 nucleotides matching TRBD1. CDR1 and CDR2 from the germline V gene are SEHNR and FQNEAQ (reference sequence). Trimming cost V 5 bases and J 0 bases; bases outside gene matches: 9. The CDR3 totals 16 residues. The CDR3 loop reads CASSPGQASMNTEAFF. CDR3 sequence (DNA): TGTGCCAGCAGCCCAGGACAGGCGTCGATGAACACTGAAGCTTTCTTT.

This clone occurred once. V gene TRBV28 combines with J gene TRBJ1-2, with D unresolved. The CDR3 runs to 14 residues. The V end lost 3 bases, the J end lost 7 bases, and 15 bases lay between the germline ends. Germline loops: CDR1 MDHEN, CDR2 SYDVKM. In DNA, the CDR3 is TGTGCCAGCAGTTTTTTTACGCCGAACCGTGGCTACACCTTC. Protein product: CASSFFTPNRGYTF.

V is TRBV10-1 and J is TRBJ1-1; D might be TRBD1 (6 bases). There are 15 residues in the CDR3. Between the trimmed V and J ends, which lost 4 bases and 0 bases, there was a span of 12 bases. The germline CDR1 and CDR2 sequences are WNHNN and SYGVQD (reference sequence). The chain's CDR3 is CASSADGGLNTEAFF. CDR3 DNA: TGCGCCAGCAGTGCCGATGGGGGCTTGAACACTGAAGCTTTCTTT.

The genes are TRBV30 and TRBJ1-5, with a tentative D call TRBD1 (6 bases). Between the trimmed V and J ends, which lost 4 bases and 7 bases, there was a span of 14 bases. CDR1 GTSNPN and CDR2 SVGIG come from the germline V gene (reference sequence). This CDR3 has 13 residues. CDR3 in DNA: TGTGCCTGGACCACAGGGAGGCGACAGCCCCAGCATTTT. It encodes CAWTTGRRQPQHF. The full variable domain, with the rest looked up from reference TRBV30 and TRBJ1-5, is SQTIHQWPATLVQPVGSPLSLECTVEGTSNPNLYWYRQAAGRGLQLLFYSVGIGQISSEVPQNLSASRPQDRQFILSSKKLLLSDSGFYLCAWTTGRRQPQHFGDGTRLSIL.

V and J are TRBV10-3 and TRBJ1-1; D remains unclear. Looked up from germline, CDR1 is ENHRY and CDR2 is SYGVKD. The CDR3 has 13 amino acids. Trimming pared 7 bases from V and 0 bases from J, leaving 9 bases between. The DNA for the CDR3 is TGTGCCATCACGGTGGCAGTGAACACTGAAGCTTTCTTT. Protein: CAITVAVNTEAFF.

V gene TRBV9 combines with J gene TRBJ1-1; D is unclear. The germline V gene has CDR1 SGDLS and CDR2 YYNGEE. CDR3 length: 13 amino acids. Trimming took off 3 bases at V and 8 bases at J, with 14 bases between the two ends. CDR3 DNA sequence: TGTGCCAGCAGCGCCCTCAACGATTGGGAAGCTTTCTTT. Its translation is CASSALNDWEAFF.

Written as DNA, the CDR3 is TGTGCCAGCAGCCCCCGCGCAGGGAGCACTGAAGCTTTCTTT. This encodes CASSPRAGSTEAFF. This sequence joins TRBV11-2 and TRBJ1-1; maybe TRBD1 (5 bases). The germline CDR1 and CDR2 sequences are SGHAT and FQNNGV. CDR3 length equals 14 residues. Trimming left V 5 bases short and J 4 bases short, with 14 bases between.

CDR3 amino acids: CASSGTIQGNTEAFF. CDR3 nucleotides: TGCGCCAGCAGCGGGACCATTCAGGGGAACACTGAAGCTTTCTTT. This chain joins TRBV5-1 and TRBJ1-1, with D possibly being TRBD1 (5 bases). The CDR3 runs 15 residues. The germline V and J ends were trimmed by 4 bases and 1 base, with 14 bases remaining between them. Germline V gene sequence: CDR1 SGHRS, CDR2 YFSETQ.

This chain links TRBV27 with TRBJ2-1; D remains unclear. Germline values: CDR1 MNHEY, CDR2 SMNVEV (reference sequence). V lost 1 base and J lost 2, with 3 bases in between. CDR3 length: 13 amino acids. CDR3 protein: CASSLFPYNEQFF. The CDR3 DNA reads TGTGCCAGCAGTTTATTCCCCTACAATGAGCAGTTCTTC.

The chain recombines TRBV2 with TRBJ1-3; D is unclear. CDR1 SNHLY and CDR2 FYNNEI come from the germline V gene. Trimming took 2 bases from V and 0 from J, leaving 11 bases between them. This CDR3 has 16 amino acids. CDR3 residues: CASSEQQISSGNTIYF. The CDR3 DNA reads TGTGCCAGCAGTGAACAACAGATTTCCTCTGGAAACACCATATATTTT.

DNA of the CDR3: TGTGCCACCAGCCGGTTCACAGATACGCAGTATTTT. Translating gives CATSRFTDTQYF. J is TRBJ2-3 and V is TRBV15; D is unclear. CDR1 is LNHNV, CDR2 YYDKDF, per germline (reference sequence). The V end was cut by 5 bases, the J end by 2 bases, with 5 bases between. The CDR3 is made up of 12 amino acids.

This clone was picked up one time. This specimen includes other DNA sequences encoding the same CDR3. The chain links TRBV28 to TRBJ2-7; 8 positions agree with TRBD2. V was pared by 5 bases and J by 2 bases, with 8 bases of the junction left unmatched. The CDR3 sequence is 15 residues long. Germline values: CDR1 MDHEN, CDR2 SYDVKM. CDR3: CASSPLAGTTYEQYF. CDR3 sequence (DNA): TGTGCCAGCAGTCCTCTAGCGGGCACAACCTACGAGCAGTACTTC.